Shown below are 2 T cell receptor beta chains from a single sample sequenced in a study of molecular identifiers for immune sequencing clone quantification. TCRdb recomputed calls from the PCR reads with MiXCR, one row per CDR3 protein. The sample records about 500,000 distinct CDR3 sequences, about 21% being singletons. Source material: naive CD8+ T cells from blood, with Jurkat cell RNA spiked in. The subset denotes: FACS-sorted CD8+CD4-CCR7+CD45RA+ naive T cells. The receptor set was obtained from a human donor in good health. Some libraries in this study had Jurkat cell RNA spiked in.

The V gene is TRBV13, the J gene TRBJ1-4, with D tentatively TRBD1 (6 bases). The CDR3 has 15 amino acids. Between the trimmed V and J ends, which lost 5 bases and 8 bases, there was a span of 18 bases. The germline gives CDR1 PRHDT, CDR2 FYEKMQ (reference sequence). The CDR3, as DNA: TGTGCCAGCAGCCAAAGCCCGGGACATACGGAAAAACTGTTTTTT. Amino acid sequence: CASSQSPGHTEKLFF.

The chain couples TRBV27 to TRBJ2-7, with TRBD2 as a possible D gene (6 bases). V lost 4 bases, J lost 4 bases, and 17 bases lay in between. This CDR3 has 15 residues. Germline CDR1 MNHEY, CDR2 SMNVEV (reference sequence). The CDR3 is CASSYGGNGGYEQYF. For the CDR3, the DNA is TGTGCCAGCAGTTATGGCGGAAACGGGGGTTACGAGCAGTACTTC.